Detailed here is one T cell receptor (beta chain). There is no known antigen for this receptor. Per-nucleotide qualities are absent, and no much larger clonotype sits a single base away. These data come from a study of blood T cell repertoires in COVID-19 (dated by TCRdb to the early 2020s). Regarding the study in general: Samples covering the acute and convalescent phases of COVID-19 were provided by collaborators in the United States, Italy and Spain. The material from the prospective study consisted of cDNA or gDNA derived from T cells, B-cell-depleted T cells, or PBMCs. The dataset comprised deeply sampled blood TCRbeta repertoires from subjects exposed to, actively infected with, or recovered from COVID-19. The repertoires were made available in a free public database intended to serve as a resource for research on the immune response to SARS-CoV-2. Samples were obtained from the ongoing ImmuneRACE study (first 160 participants) and from over 1,000 subjects provided by 6 global collaborators. A de-identified subject ID, COVID-19 status, age in years and sex were almost always included in the sample metadata. HLA class I and class II types, where available, came from metadata supplied by the sample provider rather than from assay-based typing. The paper as a whole reports these results and caveats: How much clinical and demographic metadata was included differed by source and by participant, and the metadata was provided uncurated.

Another Seattle source contributed samples from volunteer blood donors who had recovered from COVID-19. The collaborating institutions used their own protocols to collect whole blood in K2EDTA tubes. Collaborator samples were shipped for TCRbeta analysis as frozen whole blood, isolated PBMCs, or DNA extracted from either sample type. TCRbeta CDR3 regions were amplified from genomic DNA using the immunoSEQ Assay, a bias-controlled multiplex PCR. The authors' analysis ran thus. The number of nucleated cells in each sample was estimated by amplification of reference gene primers within the assay. To quantify the absolute abundance of each unique TCRbeta CDR3 rearrangement, sequence reads were collapsed and filtered. For each sample, productive Simpson clonality was calculated by taking the square root of Simpson's diversity index across productive rearrangements. As stored in TCRdb, this immuneACCESS dataset retains in-frame rearrangements with V and J assigned. A fraction of the clones does not appear; measured against another copy, unresolved V genes explain less than half of the discrepancy, and the remainder lacks a known reason. The D gene and trimming were derived from the DNA, and the V and J assignments and clone size from that table. A total of roughly 340,000 clones appear in this sample, around 90% of them only once. The top ten clones comprise around 3.5% of the sample.

CDR1 LGHNA and CDR2 YSLEER were looked up in the germline V gene. The CDR3 holds 16 amino acids from the cysteine to the phenylalanine. Here the CDR3 DNA is all that survives: 48 bases in frame from base 1. The trim is 0 bases for V and 0 bases for J, with a gap of 11 bases between the germline ends. The chain joins TRBV4-3 to TRBJ1-1; tentative D gene TRBD1, with 5 bases matching. This clonotype was sampled from a woman aged 18-35 years who had recovered from COVID-19. Sample: peripheral blood. This receptor has the CDR3 CASSQEGVILNTEAFF. DNA sequence: TGCGCCAGCAGCCAAGAAGGGGTGATACTGAACACTGAAGCTTTCTTT.